This TCR beta chain was recovered during a study of T cell responses to AZD1222 COVID-19 vaccine (dated by TCRdb to the early 2020s). A note on the overall study: Because spike-specific TCR depth and breadth did not differ between the two schedules, AZD1222 recipients who got a second dose at roughly 4 weeks were pooled with those who got a second dose at roughly 12 weeks. TCR sequencing was performed for 230 to 250 trial participants, of whom roughly 200 were given two doses of AZD1222 and around 25 were given two doses of MenACWY control vaccine. Enrollment into the trials was organized by age into subgroups of 18-55, 56-69 and 70-plus years, and those subgroups contained about 150, 27 and 61 TCR-sequenced participants, respectively. Overall results and qualifications from the work: Reportedly, almost half of the unique spike-specific TCRs recognized epitopes lying outside the regions that are mutated in the B.1.351 and B.1.1.7 variants. The vaccine-associated CD4 TCRs covered the entire spike protein, and the dominant responses fell in regions 160-218 and 743-854. In the small 56-69-year group, the increase in depth fell short of significance, most likely because of low power. Participants were mostly white British and included more females than males, and it was suggested by the authors that clonal diversity may have been underestimated. Conclusions about previously exposed vaccinees were limited because only 5 or 6 AZD1222 recipients were SARS-CoV-2 seropositive at baseline. Because no samples from the day 14 peak response were available, repertoires could be characterized only after the peak T cell response. After two AZD1222 doses, spike-specific TCR breadth and depth were significantly higher than at day 0 and than in MenACWY recipients.

The CDR3 regions of human TCRbeta chains were analyzed by immunosequencing. As for the original processing: TCRs in the repertoires were matched against a reference library of SARS-CoV-2-specific TCRs that had been generated with the MIRA antigen-specificity platform. Breadth was defined as the fraction of unique TCRs that were SARS-CoV-2-associated. Depth was defined as the fraction of total T cells that were SARS-CoV-2-associated. Using the MIRA data, each spike-specific TCR was assigned both to the spike region to which the TCR was reactive and to a CD4 or CD8 class. Log10-transformed breadth and depth values were compared by one-way ANOVA with Sidak's multiple comparisons tests. TCRdb obtained this table from immuneACCESS and retained in-frame rearrangements with V and J assigned. These tables miss some clones; where compared with another copy, unresolved V genes account for less than half of the shortfall, and the remainder is unexplained. That table furnishes V, J and clone size, whereas the DNA furnished D and trimming. This sample lists under 200,000 clones; 90% were detected once. The top ten hold about 1.6% of the sample.

A few counts support this clone. Which antigen it targets is not known. The record has no base qualities; no much larger clone is one base away. The meaning of the sample's time point label: baseline before first vaccination. The vaccinee samples were drawn from two UK trials, COV001 and COV002, one of which was a single-blind randomized controlled phase 2/3 trial testing AZD1222 (ChAdOx1 nCoV-19) in healthy adults. For TCRbeta chain sequencing, PBMC samples from trial participants were taken at day 0 and at day 28 after the second dose. From cysteine to phenylalanine, the CDR3 is 15 amino acids long. CDR3 DNA is the only sequence kept; it has 45 bases, read in frame from the first base. Per the germline V gene (reference sequence), WNHNN is the CDR1 and SYGVQD is the CDR2. The germline V and J ends show losses of 3 bases and 5 bases respectively, and no gene match explains 5 bases of the junction.

This specimen consisted of peripheral blood, obtained on day 0 of AZD1222 vaccination. The chain links TRBV10-1 with TRBJ2-1; 9 bases in between match TRBD1. The receptor comes from an adult in good health. The DNA sequence is given as TGCGCCAGCAGTGATACCGGGACAGGGAACAATGAGCAGTTCTTC. It specifies CASSDTGTGNNEQFF.